This T cell receptor beta chain was found in a study of blood T cell repertoires in COVID-19. Study background: Sites across the United States, Italy and Spain contributed samples from acute and convalescent COVID-19.

Source study methods: Estimates of nucleated cell counts were drawn from the amplification of reference gene primers. The data were produced by immunoSEQ multiplex PCR, yet TCRdb's version contains in-frame clones alone and is incomplete. The V and J calls and clone size are taken from that table; D and trimming were inferred from the DNA. In the table there are under 300,000 clones, approximately 90% of which are singletons. J was trimmed by 4 bases and V by 4 bases; bases with no gene match: 4. The germline CDR1 and CDR2 sequences are SGHTS and YDEGEE. The CDR3 has 14 amino acids. Cohort 3 donors counted as recovered after two negative PCRs, clearance, or resolved symptoms.

This receptor was identified in a man aged 18 to 29 who had recovered from COVID-19. What was sequenced was PBMCs or T cells enriched from blood (not recorded which). This chain uses TRBV5-8 with TRBJ2-1, with 8 bases fitting TRBD2. The CDR3 coding sequence is TGTGCCAGCAGCCCGGGACTAGTATACAATGAGCAGTTCTTC. Amino acid sequence: CASSPGLVYNEQFF.